A single T cell receptor beta chain is shown here with its context. The target antigen is unknown. This specimen belongs to a study of Graves' ophthalmopathy and Graves' hyperthyroidism. Background on the study: Peripheral blood sampling occurred at initial diagnosis, before any treatment.

The CDR3 consists of 16 residues. Germline CDR1 SGHRS, CDR2 YFSETQ. Losses at the gene ends were 0 bases for V and 4 bases for J; bases not matched to a gene: 5. Using RNA transcripts, the TCR beta CDR3 regions were amplified. After a first-round RT-PCR with HTBI primers, a second-round multiplex PCR was run. One entry per CDR3 protein, called by TCRdb with MiXCR from the multiplex PCR reads. The sample contains over 650,000 distinct CDR3 sequences, roughly two fifths of which appear only once. Study-wide points: Ophthalmopathy progression was predicted with approximately 64% sensitivity and roughly 72% specificity.

The sequencing input was peripheral blood. The TCR originated in an adult man with Graves' ophthalmopathy. This chain connects TRBV5-1 to TRBJ2-2, with 8 bases identical to TRBD1. The CDR3 reads CASSLVPGGVTGELFF. The CDR3 DNA follows: TGCGCCAGCAGCTTGGTGCCAGGGGGCGTCACCGGGGAGCTGTTTTTT.